These 2 T cell receptor beta chains were all obtained from the same sample, sequenced in a study of cytomegalovirus exposure and HLA in healthy donors. The PCR was carried out with 60 Vbeta primers and 13 Jbeta primers. Clones were read by immunoSEQ multiplex PCR, and TCRdb kept only the in-frame ones, dropping some. The profile covers roughly 100,000 clones, with 70% to 80% appearing a single time and approximately 1.2% taken by the ten largest. The specimen was PBMCs. Receptors originate from a man in his forties or fifties in good health and CMV-seronegative.

Only a few counts were recorded for this clone. The chain recombines TRBV30 with TRBJ1-2, with TRBD1 matching 7 bases. The junction had 7 bases not matched to a gene; V was cut back by 5 bases and J by 4 bases. Looked up from germline, CDR1 is GTSNPN and CDR2 is SVGIG (reference sequence). This CDR3 is 13 amino acids long. The CDR3 bases are TGTGCCTGGGAGCAGGGGGTATTCTATGGCTACACCTTC. Its protein is CAWEQGVFYGYTF. Supplemented by reference TRBV30 and TRBJ1-2, the full variable domain reads SQTIHQWPATLVQPVGSPLSLECTVEGTSNPNLYWYRQAAGRGLQLLFYSVGIGQISSEVPQNLSASRPQDRQFILSSKKLLLSDSGFYLCAWEQGVFYGYTFGSGTRLTVV.

V usage is TRBV7-9 and J usage is TRBJ2-7; D might be TRBD1 (6 bases). V lost 1 base, J lost 3 bases, and 7 bases lay in between. CDR1 is SEHNR, CDR2 FQNEAQ, per germline (reference sequence). CDR3 length equals 13 residues. CDR3 region: CASSLGGRYEQYF. The CDR3 nucleotides are TGTGCCAGCAGCTTAGGGGGGCGCTACGAGCAGTACTTC. Full variable domain (rest looked up from reference TRBV7-9 and TRBJ2-7): DTGVSQNPRHKITKRGQNVTFRCDPISEHNRLYWYRQTLGQGPEFLTYFQNEAQLEKSRLLSDRFSAERPKGSFSTLEIQRTEQGDSAMYLCASSLGGRYEQYFGPGTRLTVT.